Shown below are 2 T cell receptor beta chains from a single sample sequenced in a study of breast tumors, draining lymph nodes, adjacent tissues. Samples came from axillary lymph nodes draining the breast cancer. TCRdb reprocessed the multiplex PCR reads via MiXCR and lists one record per CDR3 protein. The sample has roughly 100,000 distinct CDR3 sequences; roughly 29% are singletons. The sequenced material came from axillary lymph node tissue. The source of these receptors is a female donor with breast cancer. Some clones in this sample may be carry-over from other donors' samples.

J is TRBJ1-2 and V is TRBV12-3 or TRBV12-4; 8 bases fit TRBD1. This CDR3 region has 15 residues. The J segment lost 7 bases and the V segment lost 5 bases, leaving 12 bases of the junction unmatched. CDR3: CASSPGGGTSGGYTF. In nucleotides, the CDR3 is TGTGCCAGCAGTCCAGGGGGCGGAACTAGCGGTGGCTACACCTTC.

At least ten counts were recorded for this clonotype. This chain connects TRBV10-3 to TRBJ2-1; no definite D call. The length of the CDR3 is 12 residues. Germline loops: CDR1 ENHRY, CDR2 SYGVKD. The ends were cut back, 0 bases at V and 7 bases at J, with 4 bases in the middle. DNA for the CDR3: TGTGCCATCAGTGAGTCATGGAATGAGCAGTTCTTC. It is translated as CAISESWNEQFF.